Listed here are 15 T cell receptor beta chains from one sample, sequenced in a study of cytomegalovirus exposure and HLA in healthy donors. The study ran its PCR with 60 Vbeta and 13 Jbeta primers. Sequencing was performed with immunoSEQ multiplex PCR; in TCRdb, only in-frame clones are kept and a portion is missing. The table records approximately 130,000 clones, about 73% of them present only once. The source material was PBMCs. The receptor source for this set is a middle-aged woman in good health and CMV-seronegative.

The rearrangement links TRBV5-6 to TRBJ2-4; the D gene is possibly TRBD1 (6 bases). CDR3 length equals 15 residues. Trimming cost V 4 bases and J 3 bases, with 14 bases left between them. Germline-derived CDR1 and CDR2 are SGHDT and YYEEEE. The DNA of the CDR3 is TGTGCCAGCAGCATAACAGGGTCAGGCAAAAACATTCAGTACTTC. This sequence encodes CASSITGSGKNIQYF.

The chain has TRBV7-9 and TRBJ2-7, with D hard to call. CDR1 and CDR2 (germline): SEHNR, FQNEAQ (reference sequence). Between the trimmed V and J ends, which lost 3 bases and 7 bases, there was a span of 10 bases. This CDR3 is built from 12 residues. CDR3 sequence: CASSFSVWEQYF. The CDR3 DNA reads as TGTGCCAGCAGCTTTAGTGTGTGGGAGCAGTACTTC.

This clone was seen only once. The chain links TRBV6-6 to TRBJ2-1; D gene ambiguous. CDR3 length: 12 amino acids. CDR1 is MNHNY and CDR2 is SVGAGI in the germline V gene (reference sequence). With 7 bases removed from V and 6 bases from J, the gap between germline ends came to 10 bases. The CDR3 DNA follows: TGTGCCAGCACCCTTACCGGCAATGAGCAGTTCTTC. Protein: CASTLTGNEQFF.

The chain employs TRBV28 and TRBJ1-1; 10 bases are a match to TRBD1. V was clipped by 11 bases and J by 4 bases; unmatched bases: 13. The CDR3 runs to 15 residues. In germline, CDR1 is MDHEN, CDR2 SYDVKM. The CDR3 sequence: CAGTTGGTGGTEAFF. DNA of the CDR3: TGTGCCGGGACGACAGGGGGCACCGGTGGCACTGAAGCTTTCTTT.

This clone has a single count. Compared with germline, one end of the junction differs, possibly owing to a read error. The V gene is TRBV7-9, the J gene TRBJ2-3; tentative D call: TRBD2 (5 bases). The CDR3 length is 13 residues. The germline gives CDR1 SEHNR, CDR2 FQNEAQ (reference sequence). Here the CDR3 reads CSSSLVREDTQYF. DNA of the CDR3: TGTTCCAGCAGCTTAGTTCGGGAAGATACGCAGTATTTT.

The chain couples TRBV5-1 to TRBJ2-2; 8 bases match TRBD1. V was clipped by 4 bases and J by 6 bases; unmatched bases: 5. The germline V gene encodes CDR1 SGHRS and CDR2 YFSETQ. The CDR3 length is 14 residues. CDR3 coding DNA: TGCGCCAGCAGCCGTCAGGGGGCCCCCGGGGAGCTGTTTTTT. Translation: CASSRQGAPGELFF.

This clone was picked up a small number of times. The chain is built from TRBV7-2 and TRBJ2-2, with TRBD2 as a possible D gene (6 bases). Trimming took off 3 bases at V and 7 bases at J, with 9 bases between the two ends. Germline CDR1 SGHTA, CDR2 FQGNSA. This CDR3 has 13 residues. The CDR3 bases are TGTGCCAGCAGCTTGGGGGGAGGCGGGGAGCTGTTTTTT. Its translation: CASSLGGGGELFF.

J is TRBJ2-7 and V is TRBV6-5, with 7 bases lining up with TRBD1. The V and J ends lost 0 bases and 2 bases, in that order; junction bases with no gene match: 4. From germline, CDR1 is MNHEY and CDR2 SVGAGI. The CDR3 consists of 15 residues. CDR3 in amino acids: CASSYSTGPPYEQYF. In DNA, the CDR3 is TGTGCCAGCAGTTACTCGACAGGGCCCCCCTACGAGCAGTACTTC.

The chain carries TRBV29-1 and TRBJ1-4, with 9 bases lining up with TRBD1. The germline V gene encodes CDR1 SQVTM and CDR2 ANQGSEA. The V segment lost 7 bases and the J segment 10 bases; nucleotides outside the gene matches: 13. The CDR3 runs to 14 residues. The CDR3 spells CSADAGQGVGKLFF. In nucleotides, the CDR3 is TGCAGCGCTGACGCGGGACAGGGTGTAGGAAAACTGTTTTTT.

The V call is TRBV6-5, the J call TRBJ2-3; tentatively, D is TRBD1 (5 bases). CDR3 length equals 13 residues. Between the trimmed V and J ends, which lost 3 bases and 2 bases, there was a span of 6 bases. Germline-derived CDR1 and CDR2 are MNHEY and SVGAGI. In DNA form, the CDR3 reads TGTGCCAGCAGTTATGGGGCCACAGATACGCAGTATTTT. This encodes CASSYGATDTQYF.

Note on this clone: The sample holds other DNA sequences that translate to the same CDR3. This chain links TRBV6-7 with TRBJ2-1; 9 bases map to TRBD1. TRBV6-7 is recorded as an ORF, its role being uncertain. V lost 9 bases to trimming and J lost 6 bases; unmatched junction nucleotides: 18. This CDR3 is 17 amino acids long. The chain's CDR3 is CASPRDREDVGFNEQFF. CDR3 DNA sequence: TGTGCCAGTCCAAGGGACAGGGAAGACGTCGGGTTCAATGAGCAGTTCTTC.

The chain links TRBV6-6 to TRBJ1-1; TRBD1 might be the D (6 bases). V was shortened by 6 bases and J by 1 base, with 12 bases between the two germline ends. Germline V gives CDR1 MNHNY, CDR2 SVGAGI (reference sequence). There are 14 residues in the CDR3. CDR3 amino acids: CASSSRGGNTEAFF. The CDR3 bases are TGTGCCAGCAGCTCCAGGGGCGGGAACACTGAAGCTTTCTTT.

This chain uses TRBV4-2 with TRBJ1-4; 9 bases agree with TRBD1. The trim removed 3 bases at V and 6 bases at J, leaving 8 bases unmatched. Looked up from germline, CDR1 is LGHNA and CDR2 is YNFKEQ. The CDR3 is 16 residues long. CDR3: CASSHPGRTGDEKLFF. CDR3 bases: TGTGCCAGCAGCCACCCGGGGAGGACAGGGGATGAAAAACTGTTTTTT.

The gene calls are TRBV4-1 and TRBJ1-4; TRBD1 aligns across 7 bases. The length of the CDR3 is 16 residues. The V and J ends lost 3 bases and 1 base, in that order; junction bases with no gene match: 5. Germline loops: CDR1 MGHRA, CDR2 YSYEKL. CDR3 nucleotide sequence: TGCGCCAGCAGCCAGGAATACAGGGGAACTAATGAAAAACTGTTTTTT. It is translated as CASSQEYRGTNEKLFF.

V usage is TRBV5-4 and J usage is TRBJ2-1; D not resolved. Germline V lookup: CDR1 SGHNT, CDR2 YYREEE (reference sequence). V was pared by 3 bases and J by 8 bases, with 6 bases between. The CDR3 is made up of 11 amino acids. CDR3 in amino acids: CASSYVDEQFF. The CDR3 DNA is TGTGCCAGCAGCTATGTCGATGAGCAGTTCTTC.